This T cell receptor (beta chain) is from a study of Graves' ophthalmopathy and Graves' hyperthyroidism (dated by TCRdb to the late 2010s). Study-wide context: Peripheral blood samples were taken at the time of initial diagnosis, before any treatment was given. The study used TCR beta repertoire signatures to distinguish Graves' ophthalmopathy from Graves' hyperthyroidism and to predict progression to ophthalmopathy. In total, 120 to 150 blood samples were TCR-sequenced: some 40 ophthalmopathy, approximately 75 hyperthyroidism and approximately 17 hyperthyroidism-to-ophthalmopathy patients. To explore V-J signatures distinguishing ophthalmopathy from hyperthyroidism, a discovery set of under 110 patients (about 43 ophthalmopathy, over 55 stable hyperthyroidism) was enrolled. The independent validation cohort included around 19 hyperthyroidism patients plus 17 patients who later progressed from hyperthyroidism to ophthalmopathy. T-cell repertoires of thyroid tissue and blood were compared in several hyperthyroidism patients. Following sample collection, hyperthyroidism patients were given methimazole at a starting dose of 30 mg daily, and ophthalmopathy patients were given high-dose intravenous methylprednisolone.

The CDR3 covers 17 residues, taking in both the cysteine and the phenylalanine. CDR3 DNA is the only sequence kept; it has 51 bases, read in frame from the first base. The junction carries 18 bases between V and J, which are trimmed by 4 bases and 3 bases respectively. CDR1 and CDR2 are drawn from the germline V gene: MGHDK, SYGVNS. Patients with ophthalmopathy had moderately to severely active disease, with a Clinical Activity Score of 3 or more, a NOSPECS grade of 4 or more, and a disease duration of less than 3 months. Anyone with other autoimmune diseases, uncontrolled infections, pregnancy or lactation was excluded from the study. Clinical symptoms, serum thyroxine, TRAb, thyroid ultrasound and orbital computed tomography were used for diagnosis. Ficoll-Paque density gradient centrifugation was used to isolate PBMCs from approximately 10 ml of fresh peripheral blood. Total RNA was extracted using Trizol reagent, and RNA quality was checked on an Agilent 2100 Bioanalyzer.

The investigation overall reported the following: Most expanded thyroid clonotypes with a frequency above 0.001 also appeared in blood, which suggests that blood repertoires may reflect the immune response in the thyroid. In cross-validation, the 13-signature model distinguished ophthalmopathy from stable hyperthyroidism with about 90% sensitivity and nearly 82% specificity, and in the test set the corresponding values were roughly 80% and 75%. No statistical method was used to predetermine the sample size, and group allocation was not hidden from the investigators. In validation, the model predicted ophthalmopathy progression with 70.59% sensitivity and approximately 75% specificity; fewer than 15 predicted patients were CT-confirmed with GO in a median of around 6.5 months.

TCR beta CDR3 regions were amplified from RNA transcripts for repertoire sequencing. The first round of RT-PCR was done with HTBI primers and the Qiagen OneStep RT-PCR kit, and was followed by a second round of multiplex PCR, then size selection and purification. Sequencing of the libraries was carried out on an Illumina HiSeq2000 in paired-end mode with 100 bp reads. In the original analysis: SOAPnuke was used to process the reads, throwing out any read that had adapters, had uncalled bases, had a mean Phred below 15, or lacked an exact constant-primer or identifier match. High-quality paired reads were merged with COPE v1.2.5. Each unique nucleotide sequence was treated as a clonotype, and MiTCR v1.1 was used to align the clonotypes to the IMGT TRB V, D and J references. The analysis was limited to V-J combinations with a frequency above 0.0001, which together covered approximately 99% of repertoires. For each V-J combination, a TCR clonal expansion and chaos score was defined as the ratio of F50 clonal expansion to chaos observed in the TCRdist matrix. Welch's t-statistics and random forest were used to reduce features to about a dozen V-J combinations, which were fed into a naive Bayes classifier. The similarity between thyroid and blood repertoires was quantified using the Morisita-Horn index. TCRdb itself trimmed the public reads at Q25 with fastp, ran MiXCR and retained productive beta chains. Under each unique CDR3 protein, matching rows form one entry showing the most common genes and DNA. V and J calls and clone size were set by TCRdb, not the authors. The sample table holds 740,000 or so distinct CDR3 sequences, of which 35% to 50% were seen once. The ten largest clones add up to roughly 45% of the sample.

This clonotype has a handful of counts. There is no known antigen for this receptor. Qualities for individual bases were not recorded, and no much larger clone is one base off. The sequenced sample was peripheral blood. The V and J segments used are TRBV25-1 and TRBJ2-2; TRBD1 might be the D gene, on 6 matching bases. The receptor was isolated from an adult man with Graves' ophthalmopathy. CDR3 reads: CASSARASRGDTGELFF. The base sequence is TGTGCCAGCAGTGCTAGAGCGTCCAGGGGCGACACCGGGGAGCTGTTTTTT. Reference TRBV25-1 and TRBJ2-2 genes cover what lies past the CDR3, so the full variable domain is EADIYQTPRYLVIGTGKKITLECSQTMGHDKMYWYQQDPGMELHLIHYSYGVNSTEKGDLSSESTVSRIRTEHFPLTLESARPSHTSQYLCASSARASRGDTGELFFGEGSRLTVL.